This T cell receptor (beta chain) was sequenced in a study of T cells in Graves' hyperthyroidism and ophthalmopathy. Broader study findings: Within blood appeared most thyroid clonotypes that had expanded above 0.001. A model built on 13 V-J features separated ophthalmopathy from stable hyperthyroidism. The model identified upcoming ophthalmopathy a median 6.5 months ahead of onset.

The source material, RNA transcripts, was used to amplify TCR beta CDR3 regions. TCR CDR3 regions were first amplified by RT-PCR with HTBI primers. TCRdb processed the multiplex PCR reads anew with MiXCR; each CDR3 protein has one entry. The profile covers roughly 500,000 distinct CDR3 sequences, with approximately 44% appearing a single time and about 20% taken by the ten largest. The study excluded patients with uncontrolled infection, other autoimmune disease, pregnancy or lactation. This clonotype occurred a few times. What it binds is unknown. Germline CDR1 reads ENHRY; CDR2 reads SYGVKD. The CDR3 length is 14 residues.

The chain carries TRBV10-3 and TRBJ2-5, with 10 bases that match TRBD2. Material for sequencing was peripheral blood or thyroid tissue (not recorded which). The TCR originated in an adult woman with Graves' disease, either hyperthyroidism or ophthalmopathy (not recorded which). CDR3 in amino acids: CASSSGRLGETQYF. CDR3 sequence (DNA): TGTGCTAGCAGTAGCGGGAGGCTCGGGGAGACCCAGTACTTC.